These T cell receptor beta chains were read from a single sample in a study of neoadjuvant nivolumab and ipilimumab in lung cancer. TCRdb's table, derived via immunoSEQ multiplex PCR, lists solely in-frame clones and lacks some. Of tens of thousands of clones in the sample, 80% are singletons; the top ten hold roughly 6%. The specimen comprised peripheral blood, sampled before neoadjuvant nivolumab, alone or with ipilimumab. All receptors come from an adult with non-small cell lung cancer. CDR3s include the opening cysteine and the closing phenylalanine or tryptophan.

v_call: TRBV7-2; j_call: TRBJ2-2; cdr3_aa: CASRTGVGELFF
v_call: TRBV7-9; j_call: TRBJ2-2; cdr3_aa: CASRTDSLELFF
v_call: TRBV28; j_call: TRBJ2-7; cdr3_aa: CASGGDRLQEQYF
v_call: TRBV6-1; j_call: TRBJ1-6; cdr3_aa: CASTQKWTEYSPLHF
v_call: TRBV27; j_call: TRBJ2-3; cdr3_aa: CASSLSRWGTDTQYF
v_call: TRBV2; j_call: TRBJ2-7; cdr3_aa: CASGSRAAYEQYF
v_call: TRBV6-1; j_call: TRBJ1-2; cdr3_aa: CASSETVRGYTF
v_call: TRBV5-1; j_call: TRBJ2-3; cdr3_aa: CASSLNPGVTDTQYF
v_call: TRBV6-6; j_call: TRBJ1-1; cdr3_aa: CASSYPQVTQAFF
v_call: TRBV5-1; j_call: TRBJ2-2; cdr3_aa: CASSEGGTGELFF
v_call: TRBV19; j_call: TRBJ1-6; cdr3_aa: CASSTRPAGQNSPLHF
v_call: TRBV7-2; j_call: TRBJ2-7; cdr3_aa: CASSLAVEEQYF
v_call: TRBV5-1; j_call: TRBJ2-3; cdr3_aa: CASSLSLTDTQYF
v_call: TRBV15; j_call: TRBJ1-5; cdr3_aa: CATSRTGQGARNQPQHF
v_call: TRBV12-5; j_call: TRBJ1-2; cdr3_aa: CASGLVVRGLYGYTF
v_call: TRBV6-5; j_call: TRBJ1-5; cdr3_aa: CASSYTMVGQPQHF
v_call: TRBV2; j_call: TRBJ2-7; cdr3_aa: CASRAGTDGYEQYF
v_call: TRBV7-7; j_call: TRBJ2-2; cdr3_aa: CASSPDRGTGELFF